A single sample gave rise to the 29 T cell receptor beta chains below, sequenced in a study of T cells in localized non-small cell lung cancer. Clones were read by immunoSEQ multiplex PCR, and TCRdb kept only the in-frame ones, dropping some. This sample yields 25,000 to 35,000 clones, of which about 90% are seen a single time; approximately 6% belongs to the top ten. Source: PBMCs, taken before any cancer treatment. These receptors were taken from a man aged 40 to 70 with stage II lung adenocarcinoma.

The chain has TRBV19 and TRBJ2-5; D may be TRBD1 (6 bases). V was shortened by 6 bases and J by 5 bases, with 13 bases between the two germline ends. This CDR3 is 13 amino acids long. The germline V gene encodes CDR1 LNHDA and CDR2 SQIVND (reference sequence). CDR3 DNA sequence: TGTGCCAGTAGACCGGACAGTCGCGAGACCCAGTACTTC. Its translation: CASRPDSRETQYF.

The genes are TRBV5-5 and TRBJ2-7, with unresolved D. CDR1 and CDR2 (germline): SGHKS, YYEKEE (reference sequence). This CDR3 has 13 amino acids. V shed 5 bases and J shed 0 bases, with 9 bases lying between them. The CDR3 coding sequence is TGTGCCAGCAGAGAACCGAGCTCCTACGAGCAGTACTTC. Residues: CASREPSSYEQYF. Looking up the rest from reference TRBV5-5 and TRBJ2-7 gives the full variable domain: DAGVTQSPTHLIKTRGQQVTLRCSPISGHKSVSWYQQVLGQGPQFIFQYYEKEERGRGNFPDRFSARQFPNYSSELNVNALLLGDSALYLCASREPSSYEQYFGPGTRLTVT.

The V call is TRBV7-9, the J call TRBJ2-5, with D unresolved. V lost 5 bases and J 3 bases, leaving 10 bases between the germline ends. Germline assignment: CDR1 SEHNR and CDR2 FQNEAQ (reference sequence). CDR3 length equals 13 residues. CDR3 DNA: TGTGCCAGCAGCAACTCCAATGAAGAGACCCAGTACTTC. It specifies CASSNSNEETQYF.

The chain is built from TRBV6-6 and TRBJ1-5, with 8 bases lining up with TRBD1. V lost 4 bases to trimming and J lost 11 bases; unmatched junction nucleotides: 4. The CDR3 totals 12 residues. Looked up from germline, CDR1 is MNHNY and CDR2 is SVGAGI (reference sequence). The CDR3 protein is CASSSRQGTQHF. CDR3 DNA: TGTGCCAGCAGTTCCAGACAGGGGACCCAGCATTTT.

The table lists this clone with a count of one. The chain employs TRBV11-2 and TRBJ1-1, with 8 bases identical to TRBD1. The CDR3 spans 14 residues. Trimming took 5 bases from V and 5 from J; bases not matched to a gene: 7. Germline V gene data show CDR1 as SGHAT and CDR2 as FQNNGV. This chain's CDR3 is CASSPRTGLTEAFF. In DNA, the CDR3 is TGTGCCAGCAGCCCACGGACAGGGTTAACTGAAGCTTTCTTT.

V and J are TRBV4-1 and TRBJ1-1; 8 bases agree with TRBD1. J gave up 8 bases and V 1 base, and 9 bases lay outside the gene matches. There are 15 residues in the CDR3. Germline CDR1 reads MGHRA; CDR2 reads YSYEKL. The CDR3 nucleotides read TGCGCCAGCAGCCAAGTACAGGACAGGGCTGGAGAAGCTTTCTTT. It yields the protein CASSQVQDRAGEAFF.

The chain has TRBV5-5 and TRBJ1-4, with D perhaps matching TRBD1 (5 bases). Germline V gene data show CDR1 as SGHKS and CDR2 as YYEKEE (reference sequence). Trimming shortened V by 3 bases and J by 8 bases, and 17 bases separated the two germline ends. The CDR3 runs 15 residues. The CDR3 loop reads CASSWEGQRGEKLFF. The CDR3 coding sequence is TGTGCCAGCAGCTGGGAAGGGCAAAGGGGAGAAAAACTGTTTTTT.

The rearrangement links TRBV28 to TRBJ1-2; weak D call: TRBD1 (5 bases). Germline CDR1 and CDR2: MDHEN and SYDVKM. V lost 2 bases and J 4 bases, leaving 8 bases between the germline ends. The CDR3 contains 13 residues. Here the CDR3 reads CASSLATAYGYTF. CDR3 DNA: TGTGCCAGCAGTTTAGCGACAGCCTATGGCTACACCTTC.

The J gene is TRBJ1-1, the V gene TRBV5-1; D might be TRBD1 (6 bases). From germline, CDR1 is SGHRS and CDR2 YFSETQ. Trimming took off 0 bases at V and 1 base at J, with 13 bases between the two ends. CDR3 length: 16 residues. The CDR3 coding sequence is TGCGCCAGCAGCTTGGTAGGGGGGAATAGGAACACTGAAGCTTTCTTT. Its translation: CASSLVGGNRNTEAFF.

The CDR3 DNA is TGCGCCAGCAGGGCCGTTGGGACTGAAGCTTTCTTT. Protein product: CASRAVGTEAFF. The chain is built from TRBV5-1 and TRBJ1-1; D is unclear. CDR1 SGHRS and CDR2 YFSETQ come from the germline V gene. The CDR3 extends over 12 amino acids. Trimming took 5 bases from V and 5 from J, leaving 10 bases between them.

A note on this clone: The junction differs from germline at one of its ends, possibly a read error. V is TRBV19 and J is TRBJ2-7; possibly TRBD1 or TRBD2 for D (5 bases each). The CDR3 is 12 amino acids. Germline CDR1 LNHDA, CDR2 SQIVND (reference sequence). The CDR3 loop is CASSTLRDRLHF. In DNA form, the CDR3 reads TGTGCCAGTAGCACCCTCCGGGACCGCCTGCACTTC.

This clone is a singleton in its sample. V gene TRBV15 combines with J gene TRBJ2-7; no firm D call. Germline loops: CDR1 LNHNV, CDR2 YYDKDF (reference sequence). The CDR3 runs 13 residues. Trimming removed 5 bases from V and 4 bases from J, with 12 bases in between. CDR3 amino acids: CATSGLQQYEQYF. CDR3 DNA: TGTGCCACCAGCGGCCTCCAACAGTACGAGCAGTACTTC.

This clone was seen only once. The V and J genes are TRBV5-4 and TRBJ2-1, with D perhaps matching TRBD2 (6 bases). Trimming cost V 0 bases and J 5 bases, with 9 bases left between them. This CDR3 has 14 residues. In germline, CDR1 is SGHNT, CDR2 YYREEE (reference sequence). The CDR3 DNA reads as TGTGCCAGCAGCTTGGGCGGGGCCCACAATGAGCAGTTCTTC. The encoded protein is CASSLGGAHNEQFF.

The gene calls are TRBV9 and TRBJ1-2, with 7 bases identical to TRBD1. CDR1 SGDLS and CDR2 YYNGEE come from the germline V gene. Unmatched junction bases numbered 5, after V lost 1 base and J lost 2 bases. The CDR3 consists of 15 residues. In DNA, the CDR3 is TGTGCCAGCAGCGTAACAGGGGCTCTAAACTATGGCTACACCTTC. The encoded protein is CASSVTGALNYGYTF.

The chain joins TRBV6-5 to TRBJ1-3; D remains unclear. The V gene's germline CDR1 is MNHEY and CDR2 SVGAGI. V shed 6 bases and J shed 2 bases, with 5 bases lying between them. The CDR3 loop spans 12 amino acids. DNA for the CDR3: TGTGCCAGCAGCCCAACTGGAAACACCATATATTTT. It specifies CASSPTGNTIYF.

In its sample, this clone was seen once. This chain links TRBV21-1 with TRBJ1-4. TRBV21-1 is a pseudogene. The CDR3 has 17 residues. CDR3 nucleotides: TGTGCCAGCATAGGTGATAGCCGCCCTTCAACTAATGAAAAACTGTTTTTT. Protein sequence: CASIGDSRPSTNEKLFF.

This clone has just a few counts. J is TRBJ2-7 and V is TRBV30, with 8 bases aligning to TRBD1. Germline loops: CDR1 GTSNPN, CDR2 SVGIG (reference sequence). Trimming at V came to 5 bases and at J to 2 bases, leaving 35 bases not matched to a gene. CDR3 length equals 23 residues. CDR3 nucleotides: TGTGCCTGGGGGCCCCCGGGACAGGATCGCGGCGGCCGGCGCCCAAGGGGGACCTACGAGCAGTACTTC. This gives the protein CAWGPPGQDRGGRRPRGTYEQYF.

This chain connects TRBV5-4 to TRBJ1-6; D call uncertain. The CDR3 spans 13 residues. Germline V gene sequence: CDR1 SGHNT, CDR2 YYREEE (reference sequence). V gave up 0 bases and J gave up 8 bases, with 6 bases separating them. This CDR3 reads CASSLAGYSPLHF. The DNA for the CDR3 is TGTGCCAGCAGCTTGGCCGGGTATTCACCCCTCCACTTT.

The chain links TRBV7-8 to TRBJ1-5, with D possibly being TRBD1 (6 bases). Germline CDR1 SGHVS, CDR2 FQNEAQ. V was shortened by 1 base and J by 5 bases, with 12 bases between the two germline ends. The CDR3 loop spans 15 amino acids. The CDR3 reads CASSLDGRGHQPQHF. The CDR3 region has the DNA TGTGCCAGCAGCTTAGACGGGCGGGGGCATCAGCCCCAGCATTTT. Drawing the rest from reference TRBV7-8 and TRBJ1-5, the complete variable domain is GAGVSQSPRYKVAKRGQDVALRCDPISGHVSLFWYQQALGQGPEFLTYFQNEAQLDKSGLPSDRFFAERPEGSVSTLKIQRTQQEDSAVYLCASSLDGRGHQPQHFGDGTRLSIL.

The chain combines TRBV5-4 with TRBJ1-4; D is ambiguous. Looked up from germline, CDR1 is SGHNT and CDR2 is YYREEE (reference sequence). There are 14 residues in the CDR3. The germline V and J ends were trimmed by 0 bases and 8 bases, with 11 bases remaining between them. The CDR3 nucleotides read TGTGCCAGCAGCTTGGAGGAGTCAGACGAAAAACTGTTTTTT. This gives the protein CASSLEESDEKLFF.

The chain uses TRBV7-2 and TRBJ1-6; D perhaps matches TRBD1 (5 bases). This CDR3 has 16 amino acids. CDR1 is SGHTA and CDR2 is FQGNSA in the germline V gene. Deletions cut 4 bases from V and 10 bases from J, with 20 bases between. The CDR3 spells CASSSAGTATSSPLHF. The CDR3 coding sequence is TGTGCCAGCAGCTCAGCAGGGACTGCTACCAGCTCACCCCTCCACTTT. Supplemented by reference TRBV7-2 and TRBJ1-6, the full variable domain reads GAGVSQSPSNKVTEKGKDVELRCDPISGHTALYWYRQSLGQGLEFLIYFQGNSAPDKSGLPSDRFSAERTGGSVSTLTIQRTQQEDSAVYLCASSSAGTATSSPLHFGNGTRLTVT.

As regards this clone: The junction departs from germline at one end; a sequencing error may be responsible. V and J are TRBV11-2 and TRBJ2-1, with 9 bases aligning to TRBD2. CDR1 and CDR2 from the germline V gene are SGHAT and FQNNGV. The CDR3 spans 15 residues. The CDR3, as DNA: TGTGCCAGCAGCTTATCTAGCGGGAAGAACAAGGAGCAGTTCTTC. Its translation is CASSLSSGKNKEQFF. The complete variable domain, with remaining parts taken from reference TRBV11-2 and TRBJ2-1, reads EAGVAQSPRYKIIEKRQSVAFWCNPISGHATLYWYQQILGQGPKLLIQFQNNGVVDDSQLPKDRFSAERLKGVDSTLKIQPAKLEDSAVYLCASSLSSGKNKEQFFGPGTRLTVL.

V is TRBV6-7 and J is TRBJ1-2; possible D gene TRBD1, 5 bases. Being an ORF, TRBV6-7 has a function that is uncertain. CDR3 length: 16 residues. V gave up 2 bases and J gave up 4 bases, with 17 bases separating them. CDR3 sequence (DNA): TGTGCCAGCAGTTACGGCGACAGACTCGCATCCTATGGCTACACCTTC. The encoded protein is CASSYGDRLASYGYTF.

The chain couples TRBV28 to TRBJ1-2, with TRBD1 matching over 10 bases. V was pared by 4 bases and J by 4 bases, with 0 bases of the junction left unmatched. CDR1 is MDHEN and CDR2 is SYDVKM in the germline V gene. The CDR3 has 13 amino acids. The CDR3 spells CASSWDRGYGYTF. CDR3 bases: TGTGCCAGCAGTTGGGACAGGGGCTATGGCTACACCTTC.

In nucleotides, the CDR3 is TGCAGCGGCGGGAGGGGGGAGACCCAGTACTTC. Translation: CSGGRGETQYF. The chain joins TRBV29-1 to TRBJ2-5, with 9 bases fitting TRBD2. V gave up 7 bases and J gave up 5 bases; unmatched junction bases: 2. Germline V gene lookup returns CDR1 SQVTM and CDR2 ANQGSEA. This CDR3 contains 11 residues.

CDR3 in amino acids: CASSLDPIVRSTDTQYF. CDR3 DNA sequence: TGTGCCAGCAGCTTAGACCCTATTGTACGTAGCACAGATACGCAGTATTTT. V usage is TRBV7-8 and J usage is TRBJ2-3, with no clear D. CDR1 SGHVS and CDR2 FQNEAQ come from the germline V gene. This CDR3 comprises 17 residues. V gave up 1 base and J gave up 0 bases, with 14 bases separating them.

The V gene is TRBV5-6, the J gene TRBJ2-7, with 11 nucleotides matching TRBD2. CDR1 is SGHDT, CDR2 YYEEEE, per germline. V shed 0 bases and J 0 bases; nucleotides not matched to a gene: 5. The CDR3 length is 17 residues. In DNA, the CDR3 is TGTGCCAGCAGCTTGGTTACTAGCGGGAGCGGCTCCTACGAGCAGTACTTC. Its translation is CASSLVTSGSGSYEQYF.

The V call is TRBV6-1, the J call TRBJ2-3; D perhaps matches TRBD2 (6 bases). This CDR3 is 15 amino acids long. From germline, CDR1 is MNHNS and CDR2 SASEGT. V lost 7 bases and J 0 bases, leaving 14 bases between the germline ends. The CDR3 here is CASTGGAGSTDTQYF. The CDR3 nucleotides are TGTGCCAGCACCGGAGGGGCAGGGAGCACAGATACGCAGTATTTT.

This clone was observed once. V gene TRBV7-2 combines with J gene TRBJ2-3; D is ambiguous. The CDR3 is 11 amino acids. V was trimmed by 6 bases and J by 2 bases, leaving 3 bases between them. CDR1 and CDR2 from the germline V gene are SGHTA and FQGNSA. The CDR3 DNA reads TGTGCCAGCAGGAACACAGATACGCAGTATTTT. Its protein is CASRNTDTQYF.